Below are 10 T cell receptor beta chains sequenced from a single sample in a study of CD4 T cells in relation to SARS-CoV-2 and coronaviruses. Their antigens remain unidentified. Clones were sequenced by immunoSEQ multiplex PCR, and TCRdb holds only the in-frame ones, with some missing. The repertoire includes 41,000 or so clones, over 75% of them detected once, and 1% to 1.5% sits in the top ten. The source material was naive CD4+ T cells from PBMCs, cultured in vitro. As to subset: naive CD4+ T cells isolated by negative enrichment. These receptors came from an adult with COVID-19.

This rearrangement joins TRBV6-6 to TRBJ2-3, with D tentatively TRBD2 (6 bases). Germline loops: CDR1 MNHNY, CDR2 SVGAGI (reference sequence). The germline V and J ends were trimmed by 11 bases and 0 bases, with 12 bases remaining between them. This CDR3 is 13 amino acids long. In nucleotides, the CDR3 is TGTGCCGGCCAGGAGGGGAGCACAGATACGCAGTATTTT. Its translation: CAGQEGSTDTQYF.

This clone was picked up a small number of times. The chain is built from TRBV3-1 (or the pseudogene TRBV3-2) and TRBJ2-3; 10 nucleotides agree with TRBD2. The CDR3 is made up of 15 amino acids. The V gene's germline CDR1 is LGHDT and CDR2 YNNKEL (reference sequence). J lost 1 base, V lost 4 bases, and 2 bases had no gene match. The CDR3 coding sequence is TGTGCCAGCAGCCCGGGGACTAGCGGCACAGATACGCAGTATTTT. Translating gives CASSPGTSGTDTQYF.

V is TRBV5-1 and J is TRBJ2-1; the D gene is possibly TRBD1 (6 bases). The CDR3 length is 13 residues. Trimming took 2 bases from V and 8 from J, leaving 11 bases between them. Germline CDR1 SGHRS, CDR2 YFSETQ. The CDR3 nucleotides are TGCGCCAGCAGCTTTCAGGGGTTCGATGAGCAGTTCTTC. Translating it yields CASSFQGFDEQFF.

This chain uses TRBV11-2 with TRBJ2-3; unclear D gene. The germline V gene has CDR1 SGHAT and CDR2 FQNNGV. V was pared by 2 bases and J by 2 bases, with 14 bases between. This CDR3 spans 16 amino acids. The CDR3 region is CASSLMGGQNTDTQYF. The CDR3 bases are TGTGCCAGCAGCTTAATGGGCGGCCAAAACACAGATACGCAGTATTTT.

The genes are TRBV27 and TRBJ2-7; possibly TRBD1 for D (6 bases). This CDR3 has 15 amino acids. Trimming pared 2 bases from V and 2 bases from J, leaving 13 bases between. From germline, CDR1 is MNHEY and CDR2 SMNVEV (reference sequence). The CDR3 DNA reads TGTGCCAGCAGTTTAGGTCGGGCAGGGGCCTACGAGCAGTACTTC. Translating it yields CASSLGRAGAYEQYF.

CDR3 bases: TGTGCCAGCAGCCAAGTGGGAGGCGGGAGGGCCTCGGAGCAGTACTTC. Encoded protein: CASSQVGGGRASEQYF. The V gene is TRBV4-2, the J gene TRBJ2-7; 9 bases fit TRBD2. This CDR3 has 16 residues. The V segment lost 1 base and the J segment 7 bases; nucleotides outside the gene matches: 11. CDR1 is LGHNA, CDR2 YNFKEQ, per germline.

This clone came up once. The rearrangement uses TRBV7-8 and TRBJ2-7, with D uncertain. The V and J ends lost 8 bases and 6 bases respectively, with 14 bases between them. CDR3 length: 12 residues. The germline CDR1 and CDR2 sequences are SGHVS and FQNEAQ. CDR3: CASGMPIGEQYF. The CDR3 DNA reads TGTGCCAGCGGAATGCCGATAGGCGAGCAGTACTTC.

The chain carries TRBV5-4 and TRBJ2-3; D unclear. With 3 bases removed from V and 1 base from J, the gap between germline ends came to 9 bases. Germline CDR1 and CDR2: SGHNT and YYREEE (reference sequence). This CDR3 is built from 14 residues. CDR3 amino acids: CASSSTVGTDTQYF. The CDR3 nucleotides are TGTGCCAGCAGCTCGACGGTAGGCACAGATACGCAGTATTTT.

The chain joins TRBV5-4 to TRBJ2-5; TRBD2 matches 7 bases. The V gene end was trimmed by 7 bases and the J gene end by 0 bases; junction bases not matched to a gene: 6. Per the germline V gene, CDR1 is SGHNT and CDR2 is YYREEE (reference sequence). CDR3 length: 14 residues. CDR3 sequence reads: CASSPGGDQETQYF. The DNA for the CDR3 is TGTGCCAGCTCACCTGGGGGGGACCAAGAGACCCAGTACTTC. Full variable domain (rest looked up from reference TRBV5-4 and TRBJ2-5): ETGVTQSPTHLIKTRGQQVTLRCSSQSGHNTVSWYQQALGQGPQFIFQYYREEENGRGNFPPRFSGLQFPNYSSELNVNALELDDSALYLCASSPGGDQETQYFGPGTRLLVL.

This chain links TRBV4-2 with TRBJ2-2, with D perhaps being TRBD1 or TRBD2 (6 bases each). V lost 9 bases, J lost 4 bases, and 15 bases lay in between. This CDR3 spans 14 amino acids. Germline lookup yields CDR1 LGHNA and CDR2 YNFKEQ. This CDR3 is CASNRGDGTGELFF. The CDR3 nucleotides are TGTGCCAGTAATAGGGGGGACGGCACCGGGGAGCTGTTTTTT.